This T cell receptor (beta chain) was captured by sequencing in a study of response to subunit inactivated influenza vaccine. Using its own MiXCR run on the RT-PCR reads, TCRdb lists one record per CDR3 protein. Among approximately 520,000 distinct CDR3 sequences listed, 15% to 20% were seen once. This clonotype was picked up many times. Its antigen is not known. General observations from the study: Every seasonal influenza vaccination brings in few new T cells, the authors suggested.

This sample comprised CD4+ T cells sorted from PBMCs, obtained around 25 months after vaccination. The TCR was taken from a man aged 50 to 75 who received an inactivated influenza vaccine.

The DNA for the CDR3 is TGTGCCAGCAGTTTAGTAGGGTCCACAGATACGCAGTATTTT. As protein: CASSLVGSTDTQYF. The rearrangement links TRBV12-3 or TRBV12-4 to TRBJ2-3; the D is unclear. CDR3 length: 14 amino acids. V lost 1 base to trimming and J lost 2 bases, with 7 bases between them.